The clone carrying this TCR beta chain was observed a single time. These data belong to a study of blood T cell repertoires in COVID-19. At the level of the study: The samples span acute and convalescent COVID-19 from the United States, Italy and Spain. T cells, B-cell-depleted T cells, or PBMCs supplied cDNA or gDNA.

Across over 20 US areas, participants ranged in age from about 18 to 90 years. Cohort assignment relied on participant-reported clinical history. Clones were sequenced by immunoSEQ multiplex PCR, and TCRdb holds only the in-frame ones, with some missing. Seen here are fewer than 450,000 clones, roughly nine tenths observed once, and the top ten hold roughly 0.94%. V lost 0 bases and J 0 bases, leaving 10 bases between the germline ends. The CDR3 consists of 15 residues. Germline V gives CDR1 SGHNT, CDR2 YYREEE (reference sequence). The TCR comes from a woman in her 30s who had recovered from COVID-19. The chain links TRBV5-4 to TRBJ2-7, with D unresolved. Sequenced: PBMCs or T cells enriched from blood (not recorded which). The CDR3 reads CASSLGQKSSYEQYF. CDR3 DNA sequence: TGTGCCAGCAGCTTGGGACAAAAGAGCTCCTACGAGCAGTACTTC.